This T cell receptor (beta chain) was documented in a study of CXCR3-negative and CXCR3-positive naive CD8 T cells. Notes on the study in general: Most assays used freshly isolated PBMCs, as cryopreservation partially reduced CXCR3. Naive CXCR3-positive cells had TRB CDR3s more hydrophobic than those of CXCR3-negative naive cells.

In regard to this clonotype: The antigen is unknown.

TRB cDNA libraries were made by UMI-labeled 5' RACE. TCRdb reworked the 5' RACE reads into one entry per CDR3 protein, no DNA. This sample's clone table lists tens of thousands of distinct CDR3 sequences. The CDR3 consists of 15 residues. Germline V lookup: CDR1 SGHTA, CDR2 FQGNSA. The sequence came from a human donor in good health. Some clones in this sample may be carry-over from other donors' samples. The sample taken for sequencing was naive CXCR3+ CD8+ T cells from blood. Described subset: CD45RO-CCR7+CD27+CD95- naive CD8+ T cells expressing CXCR3 (TNR3+). The chain recombines TRBV7-2 with TRBJ1-2. The CDR3 reads CASSFSTGGNLGYTF.